What follows are 7 T cell receptor beta chains derived from one specimen sequenced in a study of cytomegalovirus exposure and HLA in healthy donors. Use of 60 Vbeta and 13 Jbeta primers characterized the PCR. Here immunoSEQ multiplex PCR was the method, and the copy in TCRdb shows in-frame clones only, minus some. The profile covers some 200,000 clones, with roughly four fifths appearing a single time and roughly 1.6% taken by the ten largest. What was sequenced was PBMCs. The receptor source for this set is a man in his forties or fifties in good health and CMV-seronegative.

The chain couples TRBV6-1 to TRBJ2-7; 10 bases match TRBD1. V lost 6 bases to trimming and J lost 2 bases; unmatched junction nucleotides: 4. The CDR3 runs to 14 residues. Germline-derived CDR1 and CDR2 are MNHNS and SASEGT. The DNA for the CDR3 is TGTGCCAGCAGGACAGGGGGCAACCCCTACGAGCAGTACTTC. This encodes CASRTGGNPYEQYF.

J is TRBJ2-7 and V is TRBV30, with 12 nucleotides matching TRBD2. V trimming: 1 base; J trimming: 4 bases; junction bases outside the gene matches: 5. The CDR3 loop spans 15 amino acids. The V gene's germline CDR1 is GTSNPN and CDR2 SVGIG (reference sequence). The CDR3 DNA follows: TGTGCCTGGAGTGGGCTAGCGGGAGGGCCGTACGAGCAGTACTTC. Protein: CAWSGLAGGPYEQYF.

The chain joins TRBV11-2 to TRBJ1-2; 11 bases are a match to TRBD1. The V segment lost 3 bases and the J segment 6 bases; nucleotides outside the gene matches: 3. CDR3 length: 14 residues. Germline V lookup: CDR1 SGHAT, CDR2 FQNNGV. CDR3 DNA sequence: TGTGCCAGCAGCTTGGACAGGGGGCGGAATGGCTACACCTTC. It encodes CASSLDRGRNGYTF.

This chain connects TRBV5-1 to TRBJ2-5; TRBD2 matches at 9 bases. The J segment lost 1 base and the V segment lost 0 bases, leaving 4 bases of the junction unmatched. Germline V gives CDR1 SGHRS, CDR2 YFSETQ. This CDR3 comprises 16 residues. The DNA for the CDR3 is TGCGCCAGCAGCTTGGGTCCAGCGGGGGGCCAAGAGACCCAGTACTTC. It codes for CASSLGPAGGQETQYF.

This clone was seen a handful of times. The rearrangement links TRBV29-1 to TRBJ2-5; TRBD1 is a possible D gene (5 bases). The CDR3 runs to 13 residues. Germline V gives CDR1 SQVTM, CDR2 ANQGSEA. The V and J ends lost 7 bases and 5 bases respectively, with 17 bases between them. In DNA, the CDR3 is TGCAGCGCGAAACAGGAACCAGGGGAGACCCAGTACTTC. It codes for CSAKQEPGETQYF.

The genes are TRBV6-4 and TRBJ2-1, with 9 bases fitting TRBD2. Trimming at V came to 4 bases and at J to 4 bases, leaving 5 bases not matched to a gene. Germline assignment: CDR1 MRHNA and CDR2 SNTAGT. The CDR3 is made up of 15 amino acids. CDR3 in DNA: TGTGCCAGCAGTGTTTCGCTAGCGGGGTACAATGAGCAGTTCTTC. It codes for CASSVSLAGYNEQFF.

This chain joins TRBV7-2 and TRBJ2-2; TRBD1 agrees at 10 bases. V dropped 8 bases and J dropped 6; count of bases not matched to a gene: 9. The germline CDR1 and CDR2 sequences are SGHTA and FQGNSA. This CDR3 is built from 15 residues. CDR3 in amino acids: CASGEDRGPPGELFF. DNA for the CDR3: TGTGCCAGCGGGGAAGACAGGGGGCCCCCCGGGGAGCTGTTTTTT.